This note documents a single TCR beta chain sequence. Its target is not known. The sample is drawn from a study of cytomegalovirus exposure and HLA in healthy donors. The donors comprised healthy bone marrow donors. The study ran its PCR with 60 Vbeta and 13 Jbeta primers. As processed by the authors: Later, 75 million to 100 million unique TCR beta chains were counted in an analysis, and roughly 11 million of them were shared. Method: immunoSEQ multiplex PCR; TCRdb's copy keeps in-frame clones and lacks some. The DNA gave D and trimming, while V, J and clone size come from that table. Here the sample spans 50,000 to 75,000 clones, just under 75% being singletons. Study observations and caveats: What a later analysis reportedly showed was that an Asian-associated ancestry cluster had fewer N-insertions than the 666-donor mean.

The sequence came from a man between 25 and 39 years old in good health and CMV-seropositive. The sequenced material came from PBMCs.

DNA of the CDR3: TGTGCCAGCAGTGAAGGCTTTGAGGGTCAGCCCCAGCATTTT. Its protein product is CASSEGFEGQPQHF. The chain links TRBV6-5 to TRBJ1-5; D call uncertain. The CDR3 sequence is 14 residues long. The germline V gene has CDR1 MNHEY and CDR2 SVGAGI. The V gene lost 5 bases and the J gene lost 6 bases, with 14 bases spanning the gap.